This TCR beta chain is from a study of shared clonotypes between healthy human individuals. Study-wide background: The people who gave samples were two women and a few men aged 18 to 49.

As for this clone: What it binds is unknown. Other nucleotide sequences from this sample produce the same CDR3.

Whole-study findings and limits: As a rule, naive subsets had a larger estimated richness than memory subsets.

The repertoire was sequenced with immunoSEQ multiplex PCR; TCRdb's copy has only in-frame clones and lacks some. The sample contains some 2,000,000 clones, roughly 95% of which appear only once. Terminally differentiated effector memory CD45RA+ cells were left out of the naive CD8 fraction, which was CD45RO-negative and positively selected for CCR7. CDR3 length: 13 amino acids. CDR1 is MNHEY and CDR2 is SVGAGI in the germline V gene. Deletions cut 2 bases from V and 7 bases from J, with 11 bases between. The source material was naive CD8+ T cells sorted from blood. The origin of this receptor is a young man in good health. This sequence joins TRBV6-5 and TRBJ1-2; D is unclear. The DNA for the CDR3 is TGTGCCAGCAGTTACGCGGAAGGGCCTGGCTACACCTTC. This translates into CASSYAEGPGYTF.